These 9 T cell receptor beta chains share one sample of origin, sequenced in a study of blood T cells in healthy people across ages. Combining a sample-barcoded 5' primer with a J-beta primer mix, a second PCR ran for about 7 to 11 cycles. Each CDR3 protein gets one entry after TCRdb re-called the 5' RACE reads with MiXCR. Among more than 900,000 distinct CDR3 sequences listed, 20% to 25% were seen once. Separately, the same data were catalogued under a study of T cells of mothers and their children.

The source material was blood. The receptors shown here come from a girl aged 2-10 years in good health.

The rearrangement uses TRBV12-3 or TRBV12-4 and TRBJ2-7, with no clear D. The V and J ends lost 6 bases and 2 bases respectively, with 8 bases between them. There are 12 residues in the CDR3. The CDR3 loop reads CASRDETYEQYF. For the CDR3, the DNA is TGTGCCAGCAGGGACGAGACCTACGAGCAGTACTTC.

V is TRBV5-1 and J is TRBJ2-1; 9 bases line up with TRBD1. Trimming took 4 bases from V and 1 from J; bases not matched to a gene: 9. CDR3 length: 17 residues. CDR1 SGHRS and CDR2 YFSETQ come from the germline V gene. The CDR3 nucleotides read TGCGCCAGCAGCAGAACTTCCGGGACAGGGTCCTACAATGAGCAGTTCTTC. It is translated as CASSRTSGTGSYNEQFF.

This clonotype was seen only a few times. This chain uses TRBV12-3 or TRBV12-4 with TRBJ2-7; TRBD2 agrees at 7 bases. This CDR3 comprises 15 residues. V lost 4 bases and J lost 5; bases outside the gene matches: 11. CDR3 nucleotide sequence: TGTGCCAGCAGTTCGATCCAGCGGGGTTTCCACGAGCAGTACTTC. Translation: CASSSIQRGFHEQYF.

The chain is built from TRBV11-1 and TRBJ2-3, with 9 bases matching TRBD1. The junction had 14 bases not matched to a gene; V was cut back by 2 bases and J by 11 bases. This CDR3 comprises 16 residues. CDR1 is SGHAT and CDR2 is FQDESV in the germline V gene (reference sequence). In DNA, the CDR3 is TGTGCCAGCAGCTTATCAGGACAGGGGAAACGAATGGAGCAGTATTTT. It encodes CASSLSGQGKRMEQYF.

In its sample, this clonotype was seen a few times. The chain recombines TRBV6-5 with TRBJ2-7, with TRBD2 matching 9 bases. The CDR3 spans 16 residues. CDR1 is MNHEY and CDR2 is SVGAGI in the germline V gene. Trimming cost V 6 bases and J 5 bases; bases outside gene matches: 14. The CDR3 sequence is CASSPGTAGGLNEQYF. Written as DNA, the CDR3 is TGTGCCAGCAGCCCTGGCACCGCGGGAGGGCTCAACGAGCAGTACTTC.

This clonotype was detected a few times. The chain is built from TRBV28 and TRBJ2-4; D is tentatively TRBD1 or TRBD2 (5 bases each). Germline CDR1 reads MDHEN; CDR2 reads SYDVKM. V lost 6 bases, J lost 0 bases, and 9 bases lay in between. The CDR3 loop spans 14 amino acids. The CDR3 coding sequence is TGTGCCAGCAGCGGGACCTTAGCCAAAAACATTCAGTACTTC. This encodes CASSGTLAKNIQYF.

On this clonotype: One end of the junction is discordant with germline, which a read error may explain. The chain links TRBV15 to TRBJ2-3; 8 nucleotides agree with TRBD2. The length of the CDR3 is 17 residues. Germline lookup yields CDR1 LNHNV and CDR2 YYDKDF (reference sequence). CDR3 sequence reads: CTTKSLAGGSRTDTQYF. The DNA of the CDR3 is TGTACCACCAAGTCTCTAGCGGGCGGGAGTCGCACAGATACGCAGTATTTT.

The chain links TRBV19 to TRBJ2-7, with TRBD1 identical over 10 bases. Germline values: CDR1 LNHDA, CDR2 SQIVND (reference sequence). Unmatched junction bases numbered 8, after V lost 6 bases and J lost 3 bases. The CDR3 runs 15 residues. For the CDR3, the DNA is TGTGCCAGTAGCGGGCCGGGACAGGGGAACTACGAGCAGTACTTC. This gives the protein CASSGPGQGNYEQYF.

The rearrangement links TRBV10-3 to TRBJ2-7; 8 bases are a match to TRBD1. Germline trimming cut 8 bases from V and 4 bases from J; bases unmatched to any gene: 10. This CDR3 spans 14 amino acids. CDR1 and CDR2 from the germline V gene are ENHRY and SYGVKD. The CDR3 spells CAIHRGMEGYEQYF. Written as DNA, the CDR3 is TGTGCCATCCACAGGGGGATGGAGGGATACGAGCAGTACTTC.